These 18 T cell receptor beta chains originate from one sample sequenced in a study of blood T cell repertoires in COVID-19. Clones were read by immunoSEQ multiplex PCR, and TCRdb kept only the in-frame ones, dropping some. The top ten clones hold 0.85% to 0.9% of a sample with about 260,000 clones, just under 90% of them seen once. The specimen sequenced was PBMCs or T cells enriched from blood (not recorded which). These receptors were collected from a man aged 45 to 65 who had been exposed to COVID-19.

The chain employs TRBV4-1 and TRBJ2-5; 9 nucleotides align to TRBD2. Germline V gives CDR1 MGHRA, CDR2 YSYEKL. V gave up 2 bases and J gave up 1 base; unmatched junction bases: 8. This CDR3 spans 17 amino acids. The DNA for the CDR3 is TGCGCCAGCAGCCAAAGAGGTTGGACTAGCGCCCAAGAGACCCAGTACTTC. Translated: CASSQRGWTSAQETQYF.

Points on this clone: Other DNA variants within this sample encode the same CDR3. The chain uses TRBV29-1 and TRBJ1-5, with a tentative D call TRBD1 (6 bases). V shed 6 bases and J shed 7 bases, with 13 bases lying between them. CDR1 is SQVTM, CDR2 ANQGSEA, per germline. This CDR3 contains 12 residues. CDR3 region: CSVGEGDQPQHF. In DNA form, the CDR3 reads TGCAGCGTGGGGGAGGGGGACCAGCCCCAGCATTTT. Looking up the rest from reference TRBV29-1 and TRBJ1-5 gives the full variable domain: SAVISQKPSRDICQRGTSLTIQCQVDSQVTMMFWYRQQPGQSLTLIATANQGSEATYESGFVIDKFPISRPNLTFSTLTVSNMSPEDSSIYLCSVGEGDQPQHFGDGTRLSIL.

The chain links TRBV14 to TRBJ1-2; D ambiguous. Germline values: CDR1 SGHDN, CDR2 FVKESK. Deletions cut 0 bases from V and 7 bases from J, with 21 bases between. CDR3 length equals 17 residues. DNA of the CDR3: TGTGCCAGCAGCCAAGAGGAGGCAAGCGCTCGTCTTCGTGGCTACACCTTC. Translated: CASSQEEASARLRGYTF. The variable domain in full, with the rest retrieved from reference TRBV14 and TRBJ1-2, is EAGVTQFPSHSVIEKGQTVTLRCDPISGHDNLYWYRRVMGKEIKFLLHFVKESKQDESGMPNNRFLAERTGGTYSTLKVQPAELEDSGVYFCASSQEEASARLRGYTFGSGTRLTVV.

The CDR3 sequence: CASRVTGDGEKLFF. The DNA for the CDR3 is TGTGCCAGCAGAGTAACAGGGGATGGTGAAAAACTGTTTTTT. The rearrangement uses TRBV6-5 and TRBJ1-4, with TRBD1 identical over 7 bases. This CDR3 spans 14 amino acids. CDR1 and CDR2 (germline): MNHEY, SVGAGI. The J segment lost 7 bases and the V segment lost 6 bases, leaving 8 bases of the junction unmatched.

The chain recombines TRBV6-1 with TRBJ1-5, with D possibly TRBD1 on 6 matching bases. Germline values: CDR1 MNHNS, CDR2 SASEGT. V lost 3 bases, J lost 0 bases, and 9 bases lay in between. The CDR3 spans 15 residues. Written as DNA, the CDR3 is TGTGCCAGCAGTGATACGGGACATAGCAATCAGCCCCAGCATTTT. Amino acid sequence: CASSDTGHSNQPQHF.

The chain has TRBV6-5 and TRBJ1-1; weak D call: TRBD1 (6 bases). The CDR3 consists of 15 residues. Deletions cut 0 bases from V and 1 base from J, with 9 bases between. From germline, CDR1 is MNHEY and CDR2 SVGAGI. DNA of the CDR3: TGTGCCAGCAGTTACTCGGAACAGGGGAACACTGAAGCTTTCTTT. This codes for CASSYSEQGNTEAFF.

V is TRBV28 and J is TRBJ1-1; 7 bases are a match to TRBD1. The trim removed 3 bases at V and 1 base at J, leaving 8 bases unmatched. Germline V CDR1 and CDR2: MDHEN, SYDVKM. The CDR3 totals 16 residues. This CDR3 is CASSFGGNRGNTEAFF. The DNA for the CDR3 is TGTGCCAGCAGTTTTGGAGGGAACAGGGGGAACACTGAAGCTTTCTTT.

This clone occurred once. The chain combines TRBV5-6 with TRBJ1-5; 7 positions agree with TRBD1. The CDR3 loop spans 14 amino acids. V was clipped by 1 base and J by 4 bases; unmatched bases: 2. Germline V gene sequence: CDR1 SGHDT, CDR2 YYEEEE. CDR3 in DNA: TGTGCCAGCAGCTTGACAGGGGAAAATCAGCCCCAGCATTTT. Its translation is CASSLTGENQPQHF.

Notes on this clone: The junction departs from germline at one end; a sequencing error may be responsible. This rearrangement joins TRBV5-1 to TRBJ2-3, with TRBD1 as a possible D gene (6 bases). The CDR3 contains 15 residues. Germline CDR1 reads SGHRS; CDR2 reads YFSETQ. The CDR3: CASGFGTQSTDTQYF. The CDR3, as DNA: TGCGCCAGCGGCTTCGGGACACAAAGCACAGATACGCAGTATTTT. Together with reference TRBV5-1 and TRBJ2-3, the CDR3 gives the full variable domain: KAGVTQTPRYLIKTRGQQVTLSCSPISGHRSVSWYQQTPGQGLQFLFEYFSETQRNKGNFPGRFSGRQFSNSRSEMNVSTLELGDSALYLCASGFGTQSTDTQYFGPGTRLTVL.

This clone was observed a handful of times. The chain carries TRBV9 and TRBJ2-1; D is possibly TRBD1 (8 bases). The CDR3 length is 18 residues. V lost 4 bases to trimming and J lost 5 bases, with 25 bases between them. Germline CDR1 reads SGDLS; CDR2 reads YYNGEE. In nucleotides, the CDR3 is TGTGCCAGCAGCACGCACTTCCCAGGGGGCGCGGGGGACAATGAGCAGTTCTTC. It encodes CASSTHFPGGAGDNEQFF.

This chain uses TRBV2 with TRBJ1-2; possible D gene TRBD1, 6 bases. From germline, CDR1 is SNHLY and CDR2 FYNNEI. CDR3 length: 12 residues. Between the trimmed V and J ends, which lost 3 bases and 8 bases, there was a span of 10 bases. The CDR3 DNA reads as TGTGCCAGCAGTGAGACAGGAGGCGGCTACACCTTC. This codes for CASSETGGGYTF.

The V gene is TRBV6-5, the J gene TRBJ2-7, with TRBD1 matching 7 bases. The germline V gene encodes CDR1 MNHEY and CDR2 SVGAGI. The CDR3 covers 14 residues. The V gene end was trimmed by 5 bases and the J gene end by 2 bases; junction bases not matched to a gene: 6. Written as DNA, the CDR3 is TGTGCCAGCAGTACCGGGACAGTCCCCTACGAGCAGTACTTC. Encoded protein: CASSTGTVPYEQYF.

The chain uses TRBV2 and TRBJ2-6, with 7 bases identical to TRBD1. The junction had 6 bases not matched to a gene; V was cut back by 10 bases and J by 3 bases. The CDR3 sequence is 14 residues long. Germline-derived CDR1 and CDR2 are SNHLY and FYNNEI. CDR3 bases: TGTGCCATGACAAGGGGGCGTGGGGCCAACGTCCTGACTTTC. Translation gives CAMTRGRGANVLTF.

This sequence joins TRBV7-9 and TRBJ2-3; 8 positions match TRBD1. With V trimmed by 1 base and J by 2 bases, 5 bases remained unmatched. Germline V CDR1 and CDR2: SEHNR, FQNEAQ (reference sequence). The CDR3 has 16 amino acids. The CDR3 coding sequence is TGTGCCAGCAGCTTAGGACAGGGGCCACCCACAGATACGCAGTATTTT. This encodes CASSLGQGPPTDTQYF.

This rearrangement joins TRBV28 to TRBJ1-2, with D perhaps TRBD1 (5 bases). Germline V gene lookup returns CDR1 MDHEN and CDR2 SYDVKM. The CDR3 totals 17 residues. V lost 3 bases and J 5 bases, leaving 22 bases between the germline ends. The CDR3 DNA follows: TGTGCCAGCAGTTTCCTCGGGACGATCATAGGAGGGTATGGCTACACCTTC. The encoded protein is CASSFLGTIIGGYGYTF.

The CDR3 protein is CASTTGGDHNEQFF. Written as DNA, the CDR3 is TGTGCCAGCACCACGGGGGGCGACCACAATGAGCAGTTCTTC. The chain is built from TRBV28 and TRBJ2-1; maybe TRBD2 (7 bases). There are 14 residues in the CDR3. Germline V CDR1 and CDR2: MDHEN, SYDVKM. V lost 7 bases and J lost 5, with 15 bases in between.

This chain joins TRBV2 and TRBJ2-3, with 9 nucleotides matching TRBD2. The CDR3 runs 14 residues. Germline CDR1 SNHLY, CDR2 FYNNEI. J was trimmed by 5 bases and V by 8 bases; bases with no gene match: 8. The CDR3 here is CASGQQTSGDTQYF. CDR3 DNA sequence: TGTGCCAGCGGGCAGCAGACTAGCGGAGATACGCAGTATTTT.

CDR3 region: CASSPGYGYTF. CDR3 DNA: TGTGCCAGCAGTCCGGGTTATGGCTACACCTTC. The chain joins TRBV6-5 to TRBJ1-2; D gene uncertain. V was cut by 5 bases and J by 5 bases, with 6 bases left in between. The germline CDR1 and CDR2 sequences are MNHEY and SVGAGI. CDR3 length: 11 residues.